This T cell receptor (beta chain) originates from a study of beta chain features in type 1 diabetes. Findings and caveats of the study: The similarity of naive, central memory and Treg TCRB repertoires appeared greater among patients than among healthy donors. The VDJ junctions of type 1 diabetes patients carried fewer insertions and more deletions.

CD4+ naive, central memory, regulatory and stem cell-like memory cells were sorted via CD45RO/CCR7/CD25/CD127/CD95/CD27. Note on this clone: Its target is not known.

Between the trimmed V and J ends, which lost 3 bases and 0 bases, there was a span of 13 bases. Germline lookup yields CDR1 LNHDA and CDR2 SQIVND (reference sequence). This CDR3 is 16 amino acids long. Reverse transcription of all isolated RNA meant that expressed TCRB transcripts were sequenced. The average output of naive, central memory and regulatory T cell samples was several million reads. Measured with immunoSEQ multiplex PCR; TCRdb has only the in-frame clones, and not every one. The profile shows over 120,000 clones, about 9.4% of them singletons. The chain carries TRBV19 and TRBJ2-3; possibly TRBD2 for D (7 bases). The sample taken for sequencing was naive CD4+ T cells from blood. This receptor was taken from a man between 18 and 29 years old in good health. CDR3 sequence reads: CASSMVRGPSTDTQYF. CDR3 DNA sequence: TGTGCCAGTAGTATGGTGCGGGGGCCTAGCACAGATACGCAGTATTTT.